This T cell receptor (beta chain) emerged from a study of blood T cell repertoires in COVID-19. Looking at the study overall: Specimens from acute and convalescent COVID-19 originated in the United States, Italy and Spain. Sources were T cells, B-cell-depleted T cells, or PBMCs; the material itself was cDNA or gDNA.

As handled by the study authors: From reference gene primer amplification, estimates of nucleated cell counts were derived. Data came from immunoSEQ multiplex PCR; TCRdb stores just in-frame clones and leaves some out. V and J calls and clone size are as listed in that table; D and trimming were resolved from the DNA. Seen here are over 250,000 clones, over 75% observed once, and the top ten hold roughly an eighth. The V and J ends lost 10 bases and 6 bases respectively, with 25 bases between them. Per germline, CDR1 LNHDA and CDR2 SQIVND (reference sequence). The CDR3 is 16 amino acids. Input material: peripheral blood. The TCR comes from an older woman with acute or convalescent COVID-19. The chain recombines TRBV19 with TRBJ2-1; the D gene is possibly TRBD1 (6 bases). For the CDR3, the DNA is TGTGCCACTAAACACCTCGGGACACGGCTAACCAATGAGCAGTTCTTC. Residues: CATKHLGTRLTNEQFF.